Each of the 23 T cell receptor beta chains below was sequenced from the same sample in a study of graft-versus-host responses after intestinal transplantation. Labeling with CFSE marked about 200,000 responder cells, which were plated with about 200,000 irradiated, violet-dye-labeled stimulator cells. Repertoires were generated with immunoSEQ multiplex PCR, while TCRdb's copy carries only in-frame clones and drops some. The sample carries thousands of clones, approximately 33% recorded once. Sequenced here: alloreactive CD8+ T cells from a mixed lymphocyte reaction culture, sampled before transplantation. The sample's subset: CFSE-low proliferating T cells sorted from roughly 6-day pre-transplant mixed lymphocyte reaction (GvH or HvG direction). These receptors originate from a human patient who was an organ donor for intestinal transplantation.

The chain links TRBV29-1 to TRBJ2-3; 7 positions match TRBD1. J gave up 1 base and V 7 bases, and 8 bases lay outside the gene matches. CDR1 and CDR2 (germline): SQVTM, ANQGSEA. The CDR3 loop spans 14 amino acids. CDR3 loop: CSGQGWVGTDTQYF. The CDR3 DNA follows: TGCAGCGGACAGGGTTGGGTTGGCACAGATACGCAGTATTTT.

V usage is TRBV2 and J usage is TRBJ1-6; D is possibly TRBD1 (6 bases). The CDR3 sequence is 15 residues long. In germline, CDR1 is SNHLY, CDR2 FYNNEI. The ends were cut back, 5 bases at V and 7 bases at J, with 15 bases in the middle. CDR3 region: CASSLRGAANSPLHF. DNA of the CDR3: TGTGCCAGCAGTCTCCGGGGGGCTGCAAATTCACCCCTCCACTTT.

This clone was detected only a few times. One end of the junction varies from germline; a read error may be responsible. CDR3 DNA: TGTGCTAGCAGCGGGGCGACCGGGGAGCTGTTTTTT. As protein: CASSGATGELFF. This chain joins TRBV7-7 and TRBJ2-2; TRBD2 matches at 7 bases. Germline loops: CDR1 SSHAT, CDR2 FNYEAQ (reference sequence). This CDR3 comprises 12 residues. The entire variable domain, with the rest obtained from reference TRBV7-7 and TRBJ2-2, is as follows: GAGVSQSPRYKVTKRGQDVTLRCDPISSHATLYWYQQALGQGPEFLTYFNYEAQPDKSGLPSDRFSAERPEGSISTLTIQRTEQRDSAMYRCASSGATGELFFGEGSRLTVL.

This clone occurred a few times. The chain has TRBV7-3 and TRBJ2-7; D is unclear. The CDR3 is 15 amino acids. V lost 2 bases and J 3 bases, leaving 14 bases between the germline ends. Germline V gene sequence: CDR1 SGHTA, CDR2 FQGTGA. Here the CDR3 DNA reads TGTGCCAGCAGCTTAGGTTACCGGTCCTACTACGAGCAGTACTTC. This encodes CASSLGYRSYYEQYF.

In this sample, this clone turned up a few times. The chain joins TRBV15 to TRBJ1-3; D is unresolved. The germline V gene encodes CDR1 LNHNV and CDR2 YYDKDF (reference sequence). Trimming took 0 bases from V and 4 from J, leaving 19 bases between them. The CDR3 sequence is 18 residues long. The chain's CDR3 is CATSRDILESPGGNTIYF. In DNA, the CDR3 is TGTGCCACCAGCAGAGATATCCTGGAGTCACCGGGGGGAAACACCATATATTTT.

The sample holds a few counts of this clone. J is TRBJ2-7 and V is TRBV6-1, with D unresolved. Germline CDR1 and CDR2: MNHNS and SASEGT. V was pared by 7 bases and J by 4 bases, with 20 bases between. CDR3 length: 15 amino acids. The CDR3 sequence: CASTTRVDGLYEQYF. Written as DNA, the CDR3 is TGTGCCAGCACCACCCGGGTGGATGGTTTGTACGAGCAGTACTTC.

This clone rates as medium-sized (0.01 to 0.1%). This sequence joins TRBV28 and TRBJ1-1, with D hard to call. Trimming took 6 bases from V and 0 from J, leaving 11 bases between them. This CDR3 spans 14 amino acids. CDR1 MDHEN and CDR2 SYDVKM come from the germline V gene. CDR3 protein: CASSLTQMNTEAFF. The CDR3 DNA reads TGTGCCAGCAGCCTCACCCAGATGAACACTGAAGCTTTCTTT.

By frequency in the sample, this clone is medium-sized. The V call is TRBV4-2, the J call TRBJ2-2, with TRBD2 identical over 10 bases. Germline V gene data show CDR1 as LGHNA and CDR2 as YNFKEQ. V was pared by 5 bases and J by 3 bases, with 3 bases of the junction left unmatched. The CDR3 length is 15 residues. The DNA for the CDR3 is TGTGCCAGCAGCGCGGGACTAGCGTACACCGGGGAGCTGTTTTTT. The encoded protein is CASSAGLAYTGELFF.

This chain joins TRBV19 and TRBJ2-7, with TRBD1 identical over 11 bases. Germline V gives CDR1 LNHDA, CDR2 SQIVND (reference sequence). After removal of 7 bases from V and 4 bases from J, the junction contained 6 bases not matched to a gene. The CDR3 extends over 14 amino acids. The CDR3 region is CASTPGTGGYEQYF. In nucleotides, the CDR3 is TGTGCCAGTACCCCCGGGACAGGGGGTTACGAGCAGTACTTC.

The chain employs TRBV19 and TRBJ2-7; tentative D call: TRBD1 (5 bases). This CDR3 is built from 14 residues. From germline, CDR1 is LNHDA and CDR2 SQIVND (reference sequence). With 3 bases removed from V and 4 bases from J, the gap between germline ends came to 13 bases. The CDR3 nucleotides are TGTGCCAGTAGTATCGGGTTTGGGGCGTACGAGCAGTACTTC. Its protein product is CASSIGFGAYEQYF. Supplemented by reference TRBV19 and TRBJ2-7, the full variable domain reads DGGITQSPKYLFRKEGQNVTLSCEQNLNHDAMYWYRQDPGQGLRLIYYSQIVNDFQKGDIAEGYSVSREKKESFPLTVTSAQKNPTAFYLCASSIGFGAYEQYFGPGTRLTVT.

This clone was found a few times. The chain is built from TRBV11-2 and TRBJ2-2; TRBD2 matches at 9 bases. With V trimmed by 3 bases and J by 1 base, 6 bases remained unmatched. Per the germline V gene, CDR1 is SGHAT and CDR2 is FQNNGV. The CDR3 is 17 amino acids. CDR3 DNA: TGTGCCAGCAGCTTTCTCGCGGGAGGGTTGAACACCGGGGAGCTGTTTTTT. It yields the protein CASSFLAGGLNTGELFF. The entire variable domain, with the rest obtained from reference TRBV11-2 and TRBJ2-2, is as follows: EAGVAQSPRYKIIEKRQSVAFWCNPISGHATLYWYQQILGQGPKLLIQFQNNGVVDDSQLPKDRFSAERLKGVDSTLKIQPAKLEDSAVYLCASSFLAGGLNTGELFFGEGSRLTVL.

As to this clone: One end of the junction varies from germline; a read error may be responsible. The chain joins TRBV7-2 to TRBJ2-7, with 7 bases matching TRBD1. The length of the CDR3 is 16 residues. CDR1 SGHTA and CDR2 FQGNSA come from the germline V gene. The CDR3 DNA reads TGCGCCAGCAGCTATGAGCAACCGGGACAGCCCTACGAGCAGTACTTC. Residues: CASSYEQPGQPYEQYF.

In this sample, this clone is medium-sized. This rearrangement joins TRBV7-8 to TRBJ1-5; 7 bases fit TRBD1. Germline V gene sequence: CDR1 SGHVS, CDR2 FQNEAQ. The CDR3 contains 14 residues. Losses at the gene ends were 4 bases for V and 4 bases for J; bases not matched to a gene: 4. The CDR3 DNA reads TGTGCCAGCAGCTCTGCACAGGGGAATCAGCCCCAGCATTTT. Translation: CASSSAQGNQPQHF.

The chain employs TRBV4-2 and TRBJ1-1; TRBD1 agrees at 9 bases. The J segment lost 1 base and the V segment lost 2 bases, leaving 8 bases of the junction unmatched. The CDR3 runs 17 residues. Germline lookup yields CDR1 LGHNA and CDR2 YNFKEQ. The CDR3 region has the DNA TGTGCCAGCAGCCAACTTGGACAGGGGCCGACGAACACTGAAGCTTTCTTT. It encodes CASSQLGQGPTNTEAFF.

In this sample, this clone turned up once. This sequence joins TRBV6-1 and TRBJ2-1, with a weak D call TRBD1 (7 bases). Between the trimmed V and J ends, which lost 5 bases and 8 bases, there was a span of 19 bases. Germline V gene data show CDR1 as MNHNS and CDR2 as SASEGT. The CDR3 runs to 15 residues. CDR3 sequence: CASSRGQRRGDEQFF. The CDR3 DNA reads as TGTGCCAGCAGTCGGGGACAGCGGAGGGGCGATGAGCAGTTCTTC.

The chain carries TRBV2 and TRBJ1-1; D possibly corresponds to TRBD1 (5 bases). CDR3 size: 12 residues. V was pared by 6 bases and J by 6 bases, with 11 bases between. Germline V gene lookup returns CDR1 SNHLY and CDR2 FYNNEI. The CDR3 reads CASRGGWPEAFF. The CDR3 nucleotides read TGTGCCAGCAGGGGGGGATGGCCTGAAGCTTTCTTT.

The chain joins TRBV27 to TRBJ2-3, with 8 bases lining up with TRBD2. Germline V CDR1 and CDR2: MNHEY, SMNVEV (reference sequence). J lost 2 bases, V lost 0 bases, and 1 base had no gene match. There are 15 residues in the CDR3. The chain's CDR3 is CASSLSGGVTDTQYF. The CDR3 DNA is TGTGCCAGCAGTTTATCCGGGGGGGTCACAGATACGCAGTATTTT.

This sequence joins TRBV2 and TRBJ2-5, with TRBD1 identical over 9 bases. Germline loops: CDR1 SNHLY, CDR2 FYNNEI. The CDR3 totals 16 residues. The trim removed 8 bases at V and 4 bases at J, leaving 14 bases unmatched. CDR3 residues: CASSARDRVTGETQYF. CDR3 bases: TGTGCCAGCTCGGCCCGGGACAGGGTTACGGGAGAGACCCAGTACTTC.

V gene TRBV28 combines with J gene TRBJ2-5; TRBD2 matches at 7 bases. This CDR3 is built from 19 residues. Germline V gene sequence: CDR1 MDHEN, CDR2 SYDVKM. The V gene end was trimmed by 0 bases and the J gene end by 2 bases; junction bases not matched to a gene: 15. The CDR3, as DNA: TGTGCCAGCAGTTTATGGGGGTCTAGCGCGGGAGTGGCTCAAGAGACCCAGTACTTC. It encodes CASSLWGSSAGVAQETQYF.

This clone was found a few times. The rearrangement joins TRBV6-4 to TRBJ2-7; D gene unclear. Trimming took off 5 bases at V and 2 bases at J, with 19 bases between the two ends. This CDR3 contains 16 residues. CDR1 and CDR2 from the germline V gene are MRHNA and SNTAGT. Written as DNA, the CDR3 is TGTGCCAGCAGTCTGCTGGGTCCACTGGGCCCCTACGAGCAGTACTTC. Translated, it gives CASSLLGPLGPYEQYF.

The rearrangement joins TRBV9 to TRBJ2-3; 7 positions agree with TRBD2. The germline gives CDR1 SGDLS, CDR2 YYNGEE. The CDR3 length is 17 residues. J was trimmed by 2 bases and V by 0 bases; bases with no gene match: 9. The CDR3 bases are TGTGCCAGCAGCGTAGCCGCCGGGACTACCCACACAGATACGCAGTATTTT. Translation gives CASSVAAGTTHTDTQYF.

This clone was observed a few times. The J gene is TRBJ1-2, the V gene TRBV14, with D uncertain. V was trimmed by 4 bases and J by 6 bases, leaving 15 bases between them. Germline values: CDR1 SGHDN, CDR2 FVKESK. This CDR3 region has 14 residues. As DNA, the CDR3 is TGTGCCAGCAGCCTAGTCGGGGAGCCCCATGGCTACACCTTC. Its protein product is CASSLVGEPHGYTF.

The genes are TRBV29-1 and TRBJ2-3; D might be TRBD1 or TRBD2, each matching 9 bases. Trimming cost V 4 bases and J 1 base, with 21 bases left between them. Germline CDR1 and CDR2: SQVTM and ANQGSEA. The CDR3 is 17 residues long. This CDR3 is CSVGTGARTSGTDTQYF. CDR3 nucleotides: TGCAGCGTTGGGACAGGGGCGCGGACTAGCGGCACAGATACGCAGTATTTT.